The subject of this entry is one TCR beta chain. Its antigen is not identified. The data are from a study of T cell responses to AZD1222 COVID-19 vaccine. Findings and limits, study-wide: Donors were mostly white British, more females; clonal diversity possibly underestimated. Compared with day 0, the breadth and depth of the Spike-specific TCR repertoire rose significantly after two doses of AZD1222. The study reported that nearly half of spike-specific TCRs target unmutated variant regions. Only six or seven AZD1222 recipients were seropositive at baseline.

Here immunoSEQ multiplex PCR was the method, and the copy in TCRdb shows in-frame clones only, minus some. This sample has some 130,000 clones, with over 75% found just once. In germline, CDR1 is MDHEN, CDR2 SYDVKM. The CDR3 extends over 15 amino acids. V trimming: 6 bases; J trimming: 4 bases; junction bases outside the gene matches: 8. The sample in question was peripheral blood, obtained on day 0 of MenACWY control vaccination. This sequence was found in an adult in good health. The rearrangement joins TRBV28 to TRBJ2-1; TRBD2 aligns across 8 bases. CDR3 loop: CASRPPVAGYNEQFF. In DNA form, the CDR3 reads TGTGCCAGCAGACCCCCGGTAGCGGGGTACAATGAGCAGTTCTTC.